These 16 T cell receptor beta chains share one sample of origin, sequenced in a study of cytotoxic CD8 clonotypes in ibrutinib-treated CLL. This table comes from immunoSEQ multiplex PCR, and its TCRdb copy is limited to in-frame clones, with some not included. The table records approximately 90,000 clones, 70% to 80% of them present only once. Specimen: PBMCs, collected after 24 months of ibrutinib treatment. These receptors all come from a human donor with chronic lymphocytic leukemia.

This rearrangement joins TRBV28 to TRBJ1-5; D ambiguous. V was cut by 7 bases and J by 0 bases, with 13 bases left in between. The CDR3 is 15 residues long. Germline V gene lookup returns CDR1 MDHEN and CDR2 SYDVKM. The CDR3: CASNERRVSNQPQHF. As DNA, the CDR3 is TGTGCCAGCAACGAACGGAGGGTTAGCAATCAGCCCCAGCATTTT.

The chain joins TRBV5-4 to TRBJ2-6; D is perhaps TRBD1 (9 bases). CDR1 and CDR2 (germline): SGHNT, YYREEE (reference sequence). The CDR3 runs to 17 residues. V was clipped by 4 bases and J by 2 bases, with 16 bases between them. CDR3 bases: TGTGCCAGCAGCCCGGGACAGGGACTAGCTGGGGCCAACGTCCTGACTTTC. Amino acid sequence: CASSPGQGLAGANVLTF.

This chain uses TRBV7-2 with TRBJ2-7, with D possibly matching TRBD2 (5 bases). Trimming removed 1 base at V and 7 bases at J, with 20 bases between. Germline assignment: CDR1 SGHTA and CDR2 FQGNSA. This CDR3 is 16 amino acids long. CDR3 sequence reads: CASSLGEWGDGLEQYF. Here the CDR3 DNA reads TGTGCCAGCAGCTTAGGAGAGTGGGGAGACGGTCTTGAGCAGTACTTC.

This sequence joins TRBV5-5 and TRBJ2-7; TRBD2 aligns across 10 bases. Germline-derived CDR1 and CDR2 are SGHKS and YYEKEE (reference sequence). The V gene end was trimmed by 4 bases and the J gene end by 5 bases; junction bases not matched to a gene: 9. CDR3 length: 15 residues. The CDR3 spells CASSKAGTSVHEQYF. The CDR3 nucleotides are TGTGCCAGCAGCAAAGCCGGGACTAGCGTGCACGAGCAGTACTTC.

The CDR3 sequence: CASSLGGSYEQYF. The CDR3 DNA follows: TGTGCCAGCAGTTTGGGGGGGTCTTACGAGCAGTACTTC. V usage is TRBV27 and J usage is TRBJ2-7; TRBD2 matches at 7 bases. CDR3 length: 13 residues. The trim removed 3 bases at V and 4 bases at J, leaving 3 bases unmatched. Germline V gene data show CDR1 as MNHEY and CDR2 as SMNVEV (reference sequence).

V usage is TRBV28 and J usage is TRBJ1-6, with TRBD1 as a possible D gene (5 bases). The CDR3 contains 14 residues. V lost 5 bases, J lost 10 bases, and 15 bases lay in between. CDR1 and CDR2 (germline): MDHEN, SYDVKM. CDR3 nucleotides: TGTGCCAGCAGTCCCCCCAGGGTCTGGTCACCCCTCCACTTT. Its protein is CASSPPRVWSPLHF.

This clone was picked up a small number of times. The chain links TRBV11-2 to TRBJ1-1, with D uncertain. V was pared by 0 bases and J by 4 bases, with 9 bases between. The CDR3 is 14 residues long. Germline CDR1 SGHAT, CDR2 FQNNGV. DNA for the CDR3: TGTGCCAGCAGCTTAGATCCCTTGATCACTGAAGCTTTCTTT. Translated, it gives CASSLDPLITEAFF.

V usage is TRBV12-5 and J usage is TRBJ1-6, with a possible D match to TRBD1 (5 bases). V was cut by 1 base and J by 3 bases, with 10 bases left in between. This CDR3 contains 16 residues. In germline, CDR1 is LGHNT, CDR2 FRNRAP. The CDR3 DNA reads TGTGCTAGTGGTTTGGGACAGCCCCACTATAATTCACCCCTCCACTTT. It codes for CASGLGQPHYNSPLHF.

The chain uses TRBV2 and TRBJ2-1, with 10 bases fitting TRBD2. There are 16 residues in the CDR3. Germline CDR1 SNHLY, CDR2 FYNNEI. With V trimmed by 10 bases and J by 4 bases, 13 bases remained unmatched. The CDR3 sequence is CATSPAGTSVYNEQFF. The CDR3, as DNA: TGTGCCACCTCCCCCGCCGGGACTAGCGTATACAATGAGCAGTTCTTC.

The chain links TRBV27 to TRBJ2-1, with D perhaps matching TRBD2 (5 bases). V was shortened by 9 bases and J by 4 bases, with 28 bases between the two germline ends. Germline loops: CDR1 MNHEY, CDR2 SMNVEV (reference sequence). This CDR3 region has 18 residues. In DNA, the CDR3 is TGTGCCAGTAAAACTCATCCCCTCGCAGTGGGGAGATACAATGAGCAGTTCTTC. Translation: CASKTHPLAVGRYNEQFF.

J is TRBJ2-3 and V is TRBV18, with D possibly matching TRBD2 (5 bases). The length of the CDR3 is 15 residues. From germline, CDR1 is KGHSH and CDR2 LQKENI. Deletions cut 1 base from V and 4 bases from J, with 12 bases between. This CDR3 reads CASSPLPGVSDTQYF. In nucleotides, the CDR3 is TGTGCCAGCTCACCACTTCCCGGGGTATCAGATACGCAGTATTTT.

The rearrangement joins TRBV29-1 to TRBJ1-2; D is perhaps TRBD1 (5 bases). The CDR3 covers 13 residues. Germline V gives CDR1 SQVTM, CDR2 ANQGSEA. V lost 5 bases, J lost 8 bases, and 18 bases lay in between. Here the CDR3 reads CSVPGTRGGGYTF. CDR3 sequence (DNA): TGCAGCGTTCCTGGGACCCGGGGGGGAGGCTACACCTTC.

The sample holds one count of this clone. The V call is TRBV19, the J call TRBJ2-7, with no clear D. The CDR3 is made up of 13 amino acids. Deletions cut 5 bases from V and 2 bases from J, with 10 bases between. Germline V gene lookup returns CDR1 LNHDA and CDR2 SQIVND (reference sequence). The CDR3 coding sequence is TGTGCCAGTAGTTCTCAGGACCCCTACGAGCAGTACTTC. Amino acids: CASSSQDPYEQYF. The full variable domain, its missing parts supplied by reference TRBV19 and TRBJ2-7, is DGGITQSPKYLFRKEGQNVTLSCEQNLNHDAMYWYRQDPGQGLRLIYYSQIVNDFQKGDIAEGYSVSREKKESFPLTVTSAQKNPTAFYLCASSSQDPYEQYFGPGTRLTVT.

V gene TRBV7-9 combines with J gene TRBJ2-1, with a weak D call TRBD1 (6 bases). The V end was cut by 11 bases, the J end by 9 bases, with 20 bases between. This CDR3 region has 13 residues. The germline gives CDR1 SEHNR, CDR2 FQNEAQ (reference sequence). The CDR3 DNA follows: TGTGCCTCGCAGGGGTCTGAGGTTGGTGAGCAGTTCTTC. Amino acids: CASQGSEVGEQFF.

This sequence joins TRBV6-5 and TRBJ2-2; the match to TRBD2 covers 8 bases. V shed 2 bases and J 1 base; nucleotides not matched to a gene: 3. This CDR3 has 16 residues. Germline lookup yields CDR1 MNHEY and CDR2 SVGAGI. The CDR3 reads CASSYQSGRNTGELFF. The CDR3 DNA is TGTGCCAGCAGTTACCAGAGCGGGAGGAACACCGGGGAGCTGTTTTTT.

This chain connects TRBV5-4 to TRBJ2-5; possibly TRBD1 or TRBD2 for D (6 bases each). The V and J ends lost 5 bases and 6 bases respectively, with 11 bases between them. Germline loops: CDR1 SGHNT, CDR2 YYREEE (reference sequence). This CDR3 contains 12 residues. In DNA form, the CDR3 reads TGTGCCAGCAGTGGGGGGCTGCAGACCCAGTACTTC. The encoded protein is CASSGGLQTQYF.